This T cell receptor beta chain comes out of a study of OX40 agonist ivuxolimab in advanced cancers. Notes on the study in general: Mean expanded clone counts were higher in CD8+ than CD4+ T cells.

TCRdb's copy holds only in-frame clones and misses some; the assay was immunoSEQ multiplex PCR. The sample includes just under 85,000 clones, approximately 84% of them seen just once. Of note for this clone: The antigen is not known.

Germline CDR1 is SGHTA and CDR2 is FQGTGA. The CDR3 extends over 11 amino acids. V shed 1 base and J shed 5 bases, with 2 bases lying between them. This receptor was obtained from an adult with an advanced solid tumor such as melanoma, head and neck, liver or kidney cancer. The sample was CD4+ or CD8+ T cells sorted from blood, taken in a trial of the OX40 agonist ivuxolimab. The rearrangement uses TRBV7-3 and TRBJ2-5; D gene ambiguous. CDR3 in amino acids: CASSLNETQYF. CDR3 in DNA: TGTGCCAGCAGCTTAAATGAGACCCAGTACTTC.